The 2 T cell receptor beta chains below come from one sample, sequenced in a study of blood T cells in healthy people across ages (dated by TCRdb to between 2015 and 2016). The protocol used for the library was 5' RACE. Instrument on record: Illumina HiSeq 2500. A second PCR of about 6 to 12 cycles was run with a J-beta primer mix and a sample-barcoded 5' primer. TCRdb reanalyzed the raw reads on its own, using fastp at Q25 for trimming and MiXCR for clone calling, and kept in-frame beta chains. Entries are consolidated by CDR3 protein sequence, retaining the most common genes and DNA. For this sample the table gives 870,000 or so distinct CDR3 sequences, of which 25% to 30% were detected only once. 17% of the sample comes from the top ten. Sequencing was carried out using blood. All receptors come from an elderly woman in good health.

This clonotype was seen many times. The rearrangement uses TRBV4-1 and TRBJ2-5, with D perhaps TRBD1 (6 bases). CDR3 size: 15 residues. Per the germline V gene, CDR1 is MGHRA and CDR2 is YSYEKL. Trimming stripped 3 bases from V and 3 bases from J, with 14 bases between. This chain's CDR3 is CASSQTSRTEETQYF. CDR3 DNA: TGCGCCAGCAGCCAGACTTCCCGGACAGAAGAGACCCAGTACTTC.

This clonotype appeared many times. V gene TRBV10-2 combines with J gene TRBJ1-2; D is unresolved. V was clipped by 5 bases and J by 2 bases, with 6 bases between them. CDR3 size: 12 residues. Germline-derived CDR1 and CDR2 are WSHSY and SAAADI. This CDR3 reads CASSFENYGYTF. In DNA form, the CDR3 reads TGCGCCAGCAGTTTTGAGAACTATGGCTACACCTTC.